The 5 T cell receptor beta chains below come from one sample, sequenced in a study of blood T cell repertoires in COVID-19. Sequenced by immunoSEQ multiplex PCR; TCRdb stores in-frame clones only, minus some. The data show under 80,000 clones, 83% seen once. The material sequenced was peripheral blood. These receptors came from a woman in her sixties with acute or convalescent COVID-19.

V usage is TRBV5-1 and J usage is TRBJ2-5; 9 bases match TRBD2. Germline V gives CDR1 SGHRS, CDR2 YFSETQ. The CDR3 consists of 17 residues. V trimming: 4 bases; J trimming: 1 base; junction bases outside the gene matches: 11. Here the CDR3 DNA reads TGCGCCAGCAGCCCCGGAGGGGCGGGGGGGCCCCAAGAGACCCAGTACTTC. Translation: CASSPGGAGGPQETQYF.

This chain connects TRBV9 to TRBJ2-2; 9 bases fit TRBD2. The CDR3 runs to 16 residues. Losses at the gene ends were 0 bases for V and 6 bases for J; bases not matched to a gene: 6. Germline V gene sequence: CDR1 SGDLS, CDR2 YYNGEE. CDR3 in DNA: TGTGCCAGCAGCGTAGACGGCGGGGGGGCCCCCGGGGAGCTGTTTTTT. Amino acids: CASSVDGGGAPGELFF.

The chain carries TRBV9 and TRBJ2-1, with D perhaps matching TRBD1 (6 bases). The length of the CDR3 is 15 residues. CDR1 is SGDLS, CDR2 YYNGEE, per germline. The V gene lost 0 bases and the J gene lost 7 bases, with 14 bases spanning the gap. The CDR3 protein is CASSVAGERKNEQFF. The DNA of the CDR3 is TGTGCCAGCAGCGTAGCAGGGGAGCGGAAGAATGAGCAGTTCTTC.

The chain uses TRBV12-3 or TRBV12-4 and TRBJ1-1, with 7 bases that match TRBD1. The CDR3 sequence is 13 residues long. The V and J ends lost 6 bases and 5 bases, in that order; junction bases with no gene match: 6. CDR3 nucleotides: TGTGCCAGCAGCGGGACAGTAGGGACTGAAGCTTTCTTT. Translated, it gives CASSGTVGTEAFF.

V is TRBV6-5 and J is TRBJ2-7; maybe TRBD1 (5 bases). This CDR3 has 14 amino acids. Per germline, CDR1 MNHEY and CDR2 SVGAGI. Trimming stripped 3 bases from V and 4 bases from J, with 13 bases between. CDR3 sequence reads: CASSYASGKYEQYF. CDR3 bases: TGTGCCAGCAGTTATGCGTCAGGGAAATACGAGCAGTACTTC.